The rows below give T cell receptor beta chains drawn from one sample of a study of blood T cell repertoires in COVID-19. The protocol was immunoSEQ multiplex PCR, while the TCRdb copy is restricted to in-frame clones and leaves out a portion. The sample holds approximately 300,000 clones, about four fifths seen once. Input material: peripheral blood. The receptor source for this set is a woman aged 45 to 65 with acute or convalescent COVID-19. Each CDR3 is given without its conserved first and last residue. The order of the fields is CDR3 protein, V gene.

cdr3_aa: ASSELGQRETQY; v_call: TRBV6-1
cdr3_aa: ASSLAGFTEAF; v_call: TRBV11-2
cdr3_aa: GVTEGEDTQY; v_call: TRBV29-1
cdr3_aa: ACQREVPIEQF; v_call: TRBV30
cdr3_aa: AWSVTGGTDTQY; v_call: TRBV30
cdr3_aa: ASSLAGMRGGETQY; v_call: TRBV5-4
cdr3_aa: ASSLGLAGGPELF; v_call: TRBV7-2
cdr3_aa: ASSPRTGRAEAF; v_call: TRBV11-2
cdr3_aa: ASSYSREEDKNIQY; v_call: TRBV6-5
cdr3_aa: ASSDRGGSPLH; v_call: TRBV2
cdr3_aa: ASSSLRREPYEQY; v_call: TRBV11-2
cdr3_aa: ASSDYEDGRRNNEQF; v_call: TRBV25-1
cdr3_aa: ASSDSRSGELF; v_call: TRBV6-4
cdr3_aa: ASSLNSQETQY; v_call: TRBV27
cdr3_aa: ASSDIISGRGYNEQF; v_call: TRBV9
cdr3_aa: ASSYRGFSEKLF; v_call: TRBV6-6
cdr3_aa: ASSSRLTEAF; v_call: TRBV11-1
cdr3_aa: ASSLSGQGNQPQH; v_call: TRBV7-2
cdr3_aa: ATLKEGYNEQF; v_call: TRBV19
cdr3_aa: ASSLGLAGSTDTQY; v_call: TRBV5-5
cdr3_aa: ASSFGTGGNTEAF; v_call: TRBV7-2
cdr3_aa: ASSYTGGSVNEQF; v_call: TRBV7-3
cdr3_aa: ASSLVQGFNEQY; v_call: TRBV7-2
cdr3_aa: ASSSGLRPYNEQF; v_call: TRBV11-2
cdr3_aa: ASRKDSSGNTIY; v_call: TRBV5-1
cdr3_aa: ASSLSIPGYT; v_call: TRBV12-3/TRBV12-4
cdr3_aa: ASSPGDISNQPQH; v_call: TRBV9
cdr3_aa: ASSRGYEKLF; v_call: TRBV5-8
cdr3_aa: SVDASGGSYEQY; v_call: TRBV29-1
cdr3_aa: ASSLVTEDTQY; v_call: TRBV7-9
cdr3_aa: ASSIQGGQETQY; v_call: TRBV19
cdr3_aa: ASSLQPTGDGYT; v_call: TRBV7-3
cdr3_aa: ASSEREQDTQY; v_call: TRBV2
cdr3_aa: ASSIEARKTDTQY; v_call: TRBV19
cdr3_aa: ASIPNSGYGYT; v_call: TRBV2
cdr3_aa: ASSIGRETQY; v_call: TRBV19
cdr3_aa: AISPDSNQPQH; v_call: TRBV10-3
cdr3_aa: ASSESPSNSPLH; v_call: TRBV6-1
cdr3_aa: AWGFKGGIELGYT; v_call: TRBV30
cdr3_aa: AGGEVIYNEQF; v_call: TRBV2
cdr3_aa: ASSESTNTQY; v_call: TRBV10-1
cdr3_aa: ASARGGQGGETQY; v_call: TRBV5-1
cdr3_aa: ASSQAEVAGSHGYT; v_call: TRBV3-1/TRBV3-2
cdr3_aa: ATVRLASYNEQF; v_call: TRBV2
cdr3_aa: ASSLARGLTDETQY; v_call: TRBV5-1
cdr3_aa: ASSQGSVGNTIY; v_call: TRBV3-1/TRBV3-2
cdr3_aa: ASRRGDLPQSPLH; v_call: TRBV19
cdr3_aa: ASSATDTQY; v_call: TRBV2